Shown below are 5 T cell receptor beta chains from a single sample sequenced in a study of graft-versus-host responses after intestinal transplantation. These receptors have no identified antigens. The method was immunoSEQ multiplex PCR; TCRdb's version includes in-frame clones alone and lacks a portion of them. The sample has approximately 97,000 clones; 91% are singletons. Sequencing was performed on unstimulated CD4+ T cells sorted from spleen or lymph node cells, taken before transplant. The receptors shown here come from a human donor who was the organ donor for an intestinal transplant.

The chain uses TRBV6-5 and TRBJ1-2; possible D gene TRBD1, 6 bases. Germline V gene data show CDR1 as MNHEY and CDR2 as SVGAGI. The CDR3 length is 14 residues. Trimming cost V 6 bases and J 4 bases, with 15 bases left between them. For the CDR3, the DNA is TGTGCCAGCAGCCCTTGGGCGGGGGCCTATGGCTACACCTTC. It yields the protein CASSPWAGAYGYTF.

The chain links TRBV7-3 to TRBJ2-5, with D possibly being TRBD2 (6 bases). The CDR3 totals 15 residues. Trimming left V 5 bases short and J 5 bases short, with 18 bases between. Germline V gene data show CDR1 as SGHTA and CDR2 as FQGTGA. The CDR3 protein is CASSPGLFKGETQYF. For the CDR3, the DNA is TGTGCCAGCAGCCCGGGACTTTTCAAGGGGGAGACCCAGTACTTC.

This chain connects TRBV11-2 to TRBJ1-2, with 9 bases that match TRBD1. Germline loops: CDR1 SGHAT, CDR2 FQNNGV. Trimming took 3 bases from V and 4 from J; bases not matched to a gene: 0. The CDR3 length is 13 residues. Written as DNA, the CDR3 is TGTGCCAGCAGCTTGACAGGGGGCTATGGCTACACCTTC. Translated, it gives CASSLTGGYGYTF.

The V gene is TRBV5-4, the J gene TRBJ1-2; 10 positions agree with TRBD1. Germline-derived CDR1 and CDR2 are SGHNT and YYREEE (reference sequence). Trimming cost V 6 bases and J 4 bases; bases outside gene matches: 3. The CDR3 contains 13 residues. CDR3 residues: CASIRTGGYGYTF. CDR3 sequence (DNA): TGTGCCAGCATCCGGACAGGGGGCTATGGCTACACCTTC. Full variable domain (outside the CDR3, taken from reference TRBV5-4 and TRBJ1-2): ETGVTQSPTHLIKTRGQQVTLRCSSQSGHNTVSWYQQALGQGPQFIFQYYREEENGRGNFPPRFSGLQFPNYSSELNVNALELDDSALYLCASIRTGGYGYTFGSGTRLTVV.

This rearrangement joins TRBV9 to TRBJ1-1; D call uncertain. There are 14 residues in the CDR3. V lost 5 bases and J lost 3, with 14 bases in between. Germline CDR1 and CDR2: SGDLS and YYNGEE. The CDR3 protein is CASSDPRMDTEAFF. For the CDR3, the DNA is TGTGCCAGCAGTGACCCTAGGATGGACACTGAAGCTTTCTTT.